The 20 T cell receptor beta chains in this list originate from one sample, sequenced in a study of blood T cell repertoires in COVID-19. TCRdb's copy holds only in-frame clones and misses some; the assay was immunoSEQ multiplex PCR. The sample comprises around 270,000 clones, 84% of which are singletons, and 1.5% to 1.9% rests with the top ten. The sequenced material came from peripheral blood. These receptors all stem from a woman aged 40 to 55 who had recovered from COVID-19.

CDR3 loop: CASEVSSGANVLTF. As DNA, the CDR3 is TGTGCCAGCGAGGTGTCCTCTGGGGCCAACGTCCTGACTTTC. The chain carries TRBV28 and TRBJ2-6; unclear D gene. This CDR3 has 14 residues. Germline V gives CDR1 MDHEN, CDR2 SYDVKM. Trimming stripped 8 bases from V and 0 bases from J, with 8 bases between.

The chain has TRBV4-2 and TRBJ1-4; D ambiguous. The CDR3 has 13 amino acids. Germline V lookup: CDR1 LGHNA, CDR2 YNFKEQ. V was trimmed by 0 bases and J by 7 bases, leaving 6 bases between them. As DNA, the CDR3 is TGTGCCAGCAGCCAAGAGGCCAGTGAAAAACTGTTTTTT. Amino acid sequence: CASSQEASEKLFF.

The gene calls are TRBV6-5 and TRBJ1-5, with 7 bases aligning to TRBD1. V lost 6 bases and J lost 6; bases outside the gene matches: 5. The CDR3 runs 13 residues. From germline, CDR1 is MNHEY and CDR2 SVGAGI. Here the CDR3 DNA reads TGTGCCAGCAGACGCGACAGGGTTCAGCCCCAGCATTTT. Protein product: CASRRDRVQPQHF.

The V call is TRBV19, the J call TRBJ1-1, with 9 bases that match TRBD1. Germline CDR1 reads LNHDA; CDR2 reads SQIVND (reference sequence). V lost 6 bases, J lost 6 bases, and 5 bases stayed unmatched. CDR3 length equals 13 residues. Here the CDR3 reads CASRWTGVAEAFF. The CDR3 bases are TGTGCCAGTAGATGGACAGGGGTCGCTGAAGCTTTCTTT. The variable domain in full, completed from reference TRBV19 and TRBJ1-1, reads DGGITQSPKYLFRKEGQNVTLSCEQNLNHDAMYWYRQDPGQGLRLIYYSQIVNDFQKGDIAEGYSVSREKKESFPLTVTSAQKNPTAFYLCASRWTGVAEAFFGQGTRLTVV.

The chain has TRBV6-6 and TRBJ2-6; possible D gene TRBD1, 5 bases. Trimming removed 6 bases at V and 0 bases at J, with 9 bases between. The CDR3 consists of 15 residues. Germline lookup yields CDR1 MNHNY and CDR2 SVGAGI (reference sequence). CDR3 sequence reads: CASRIQASGANVLTF. The CDR3 coding sequence is TGTGCCAGCAGGATACAGGCCTCTGGGGCCAACGTCCTGACTTTC.

J is TRBJ2-3 and V is TRBV28; tentative D call: TRBD2 (5 bases). This CDR3 is 15 amino acids long. The V end was cut by 7 bases, the J end by 2 bases, with 16 bases between. CDR1 MDHEN and CDR2 SYDVKM come from the germline V gene. The CDR3 region is CASKLDPETTDTQYF. The CDR3 bases are TGTGCCAGCAAACTAGACCCGGAAACCACAGATACGCAGTATTTT.

This clone was recorded only once. The CDR3 sequence is CASSLGADRFEAFF. The DNA of the CDR3 is TGCGCCAGCAGCTTGGGGGCGGACAGGTTTGAAGCTTTCTTT. The chain links TRBV5-1 to TRBJ1-1; 7 bases are shared with TRBD1. The CDR3 extends over 14 amino acids. The V gene's germline CDR1 is SGHRS and CDR2 YFSETQ. The junction had 6 bases not matched to a gene; V was cut back by 0 bases and J by 7 bases.

The gene calls are TRBV15 and TRBJ2-1, with 11 bases that match TRBD1. The CDR3 extends over 16 amino acids. Germline lookup yields CDR1 LNHNV and CDR2 YYDKDF (reference sequence). The junction had 5 bases not matched to a gene; V was cut back by 0 bases and J by 7 bases. CDR3 amino acids: CATSRDWDRGSNEQFF. CDR3 nucleotide sequence: TGTGCCACCAGCAGAGATTGGGACAGGGGGTCGAATGAGCAGTTCTTC.

This clone was found a few times. The chain couples TRBV20-1 to TRBJ2-2; TRBD1 matches 7 bases. Germline V lookup: CDR1 DFQATT, CDR2 SNEGSKA (reference sequence). This CDR3 region has 11 residues. V shed 6 bases, J shed 7 bases, and the junction held 2 bases outside the gene matches. The CDR3 coding sequence is TGCAGTGCCTCAGGGGGCGGGGAGCTGTTTTTT. Protein: CSASGGGELFF.

This rearrangement joins TRBV6-5 to TRBJ2-2, with TRBD2 identical over 7 bases. V was clipped by 8 bases and J by 5 bases; unmatched bases: 5. Germline CDR1 is MNHEY and CDR2 is SVGAGI. The CDR3 runs 13 residues. The CDR3 spells CASRGEGTGELFF. The CDR3 DNA reads TGTGCCAGCCGGGGGGAGGGGACCGGGGAGCTGTTTTTT.

This clone was seen only once. The chain carries TRBV11-2 and TRBJ2-7; D possibly corresponds to TRBD2 (5 bases). This CDR3 spans 14 amino acids. In germline, CDR1 is SGHAT, CDR2 FQNNGV. Trimming shortened V by 3 bases and J by 1 base, and 10 bases separated the two germline ends. As DNA, the CDR3 is TGTGCCAGCAGCTTGTCCCGGACTTCCTACGAGCAGTACTTC. Translating it yields CASSLSRTSYEQYF.

The chain couples TRBV11-3 to TRBJ2-3, with 10 positions matching TRBD2. The germline gives CDR1 SGHNT, CDR2 YENEEA. CDR3 size: 19 residues. Losses at the gene ends were 5 bases for V and 3 bases for J; bases not matched to a gene: 17. The CDR3 region is CASSALGASGGPGTDTQYF. The CDR3 DNA reads as TGTGCCAGCAGCGCCTTGGGGGCTAGCGGGGGCCCGGGTACAGATACGCAGTATTTT.

The rearrangement uses TRBV19 and TRBJ2-1; no reliable D call. The CDR3 totals 16 residues. Germline V gives CDR1 LNHDA, CDR2 SQIVND (reference sequence). Deletions cut 6 bases from V and 5 bases from J, with 20 bases between. In DNA form, the CDR3 reads TGTGCCAGTAGCCCCTCTAGGTTTCTTGAGGACAATGAGCAGTTCTTC. This encodes CASSPSRFLEDNEQFF. Full variable domain (rest looked up from reference TRBV19 and TRBJ2-1): DGGITQSPKYLFRKEGQNVTLSCEQNLNHDAMYWYRQDPGQGLRLIYYSQIVNDFQKGDIAEGYSVSREKKESFPLTVTSAQKNPTAFYLCASSPSRFLEDNEQFFGPGTRLTVL.

The chain employs TRBV27 and TRBJ1-4, with a tentative D call TRBD1 (5 bases). The germline CDR1 and CDR2 sequences are MNHEY and SMNVEV (reference sequence). The CDR3 is 13 residues long. Trimming shortened V by 8 bases and J by 7 bases, and 14 bases separated the two germline ends. This chain's CDR3 is CASQRGWGEKLFF. CDR3 DNA sequence: TGTGCCAGCCAGCGGGGGTGGGGTGAAAAACTGTTTTTT.

The chain couples TRBV28 to TRBJ2-4, with TRBD1 identical over 8 bases. CDR1 MDHEN and CDR2 SYDVKM come from the germline V gene. This CDR3 region has 15 residues. With V trimmed by 2 bases and J by 7 bases, 7 bases remained unmatched. The CDR3 region has the DNA TGTGCCAGCAGTTTAAGATATGCAGGGGGCAACATTCAGTACTTC. It specifies CASSLRYAGGNIQYF.

The rearrangement links TRBV5-1 to TRBJ2-1; 11 nucleotides line up with TRBD1. Unmatched junction bases numbered 8, after V lost 1 base and J lost 5 bases. The CDR3 contains 17 residues. Germline-derived CDR1 and CDR2 are SGHRS and YFSETQ. CDR3 loop: CASSLLPGTGGHNEQFF. CDR3 nucleotides: TGCGCCAGCAGCTTGCTTCCCGGGACAGGGGGGCACAATGAGCAGTTCTTC.

V gene TRBV6-5 combines with J gene TRBJ1-5, with TRBD1 identical over 7 bases. After removal of 7 bases from V and 4 bases from J, the junction contained 10 bases not matched to a gene. This CDR3 has 15 residues. Germline V lookup: CDR1 MNHEY, CDR2 SVGAGI. The CDR3 sequence is CASTEVLGQNQPQHF. DNA of the CDR3: TGTGCCAGCACCGAGGTATTGGGACAGAATCAGCCCCAGCATTTT.

This chain uses TRBV11-2 with TRBJ1-4, with a weak D call TRBD1 (5 bases). V was shortened by 5 bases and J by 7 bases, with 11 bases between the two germline ends. Germline CDR1 is SGHAT and CDR2 is FQNNGV. CDR3 length equals 13 residues. DNA for the CDR3: TGTGCCAGCAGCCAAGGGGAGGGTGAAAAACTGTTTTTT. Its translation is CASSQGEGEKLFF.

Here the CDR3 DNA reads TGCAGCGTTGAGCCAGGTAGCACAGATACGCAGTATTTT. This gives the protein CSVEPGSTDTQYF. The rearrangement links TRBV29-1 to TRBJ2-3, with unresolved D. CDR3 length: 13 amino acids. The germline V and J ends were trimmed by 3 bases and 0 bases, with 7 bases remaining between them. From germline, CDR1 is SQVTM and CDR2 ANQGSEA.

The V call is TRBV6-5, the J call TRBJ1-6; D gene ambiguous. V shed 6 bases and J shed 5 bases, with 14 bases lying between them. Germline-derived CDR1 and CDR2 are MNHEY and SVGAGI. CDR3 size: 15 residues. The CDR3 region is CASSPHGWDNSPLHF. The CDR3 nucleotides are TGTGCCAGCAGCCCCCACGGGTGGGATAATTCACCCCTCCACTTT.